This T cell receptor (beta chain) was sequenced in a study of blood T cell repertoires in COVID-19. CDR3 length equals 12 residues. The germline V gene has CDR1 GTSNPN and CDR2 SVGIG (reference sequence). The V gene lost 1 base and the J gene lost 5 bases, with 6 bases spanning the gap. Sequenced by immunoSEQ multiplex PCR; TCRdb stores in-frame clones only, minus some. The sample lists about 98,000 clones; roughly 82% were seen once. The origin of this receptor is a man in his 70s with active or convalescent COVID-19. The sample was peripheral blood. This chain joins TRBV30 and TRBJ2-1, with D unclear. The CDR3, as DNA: TGTGCCTGGAGTGCCCTTAACAATGAGCAGTTCTTC. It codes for CAWSALNNEQFF.